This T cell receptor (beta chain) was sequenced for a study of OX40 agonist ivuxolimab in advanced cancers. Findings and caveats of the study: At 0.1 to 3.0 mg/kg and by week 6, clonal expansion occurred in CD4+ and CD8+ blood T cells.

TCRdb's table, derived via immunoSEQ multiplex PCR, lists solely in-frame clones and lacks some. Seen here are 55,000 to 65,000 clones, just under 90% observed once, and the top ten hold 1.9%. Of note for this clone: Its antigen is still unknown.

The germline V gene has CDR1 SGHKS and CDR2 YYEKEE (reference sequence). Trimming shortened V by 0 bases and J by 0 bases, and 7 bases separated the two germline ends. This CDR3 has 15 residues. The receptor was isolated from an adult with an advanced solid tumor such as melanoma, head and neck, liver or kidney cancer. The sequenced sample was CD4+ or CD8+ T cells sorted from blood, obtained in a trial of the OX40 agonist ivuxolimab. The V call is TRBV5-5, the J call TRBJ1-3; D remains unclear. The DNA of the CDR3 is TGTGCCAGCAGCTTGGCGGGAGTCTCTGGAAACACCATATATTTT. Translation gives CASSLAGVSGNTIYF.